The 6 T cell receptor beta chains in this list originate from one sample, sequenced in a study of blood T cell repertoires in COVID-19. Libraries were prepared by immunoSEQ multiplex PCR; TCRdb keeps only in-frame clonotypes and omits some of them. The top ten clones hold less than 4.5% of a sample with around 200,000 clones, 86% of them seen once. The sequenced sample consisted of PBMCs or T cells enriched from blood (not recorded which). The receptors stem from a woman between 40 and 50 years old with acute COVID-19.

This sequence joins TRBV3-1 (or the pseudogene TRBV3-2) and TRBJ2-1; tentatively, D is TRBD2 (6 bases). Germline-derived CDR1 and CDR2 are LGHDT and YNNKEL (reference sequence). V was clipped by 0 bases and J by 3 bases, with 12 bases between them. This CDR3 comprises 16 residues. CDR3: CASSQEGQRVYNEQFF. The CDR3 nucleotides are TGTGCCAGCAGCCAAGAAGGGCAGCGGGTCTACAATGAGCAGTTCTTC.

The V and J genes are TRBV3-1 (or the pseudogene TRBV3-2) and TRBJ1-2; D may be TRBD1 (6 bases). The CDR3 length is 15 residues. V gave up 4 bases and J gave up 4 bases, with 16 bases separating them. The germline gives CDR1 LGHDT, CDR2 YNNKEL (reference sequence). This CDR3 is CASSLFRGGAYGYTF. In nucleotides, the CDR3 is TGTGCCAGCAGCCTCTTCCGGGGGGGGGCCTATGGCTACACCTTC.

The chain employs TRBV5-1 and TRBJ1-1; D is undetermined. V was cut by 0 bases and J by 11 bases, with 14 bases left in between. CDR1 SGHRS and CDR2 YFSETQ come from the germline V gene. CDR3 length: 13 residues. In nucleotides, the CDR3 is TGCGCCAGCAGCTTGGATGCGAGGGTCGGGGCTTTCTTT. As protein: CASSLDARVGAFF.

This clone appeared a single time. This rearrangement joins TRBV19 to TRBJ1-3; no definite D call. Trimming removed 5 bases at V and 3 bases at J, with 14 bases between. This CDR3 region has 15 residues. CDR1 is LNHDA and CDR2 is SQIVND in the germline V gene (reference sequence). CDR3 DNA: TGTGCCAGTAGTGGCCGGCCAGAGGGTGGAAACACCATATATTTT. It is translated as CASSGRPEGGNTIYF.

The chain links TRBV19 to TRBJ2-3; a possible D gene is TRBD1 (6 bases). V was cut by 0 bases and J by 5 bases, with 18 bases left in between. CDR3 length: 17 residues. CDR1 and CDR2 (germline): LNHDA, SQIVND (reference sequence). The CDR3 reads CASSIEKGVMSVDTQYF. The CDR3 DNA follows: TGTGCCAGTAGTATAGAGAAGGGGGTGATGAGTGTAGATACGCAGTATTTT.

The rearrangement joins TRBV7-6 to TRBJ1-6; no clear D. The CDR3 is made up of 15 amino acids. Deletions cut 5 bases from V and 1 base from J, with 9 bases between. Germline V gene data show CDR1 as SGHVS and CDR2 as FNYEAQ. The CDR3 sequence: CASSPNGSYNSPLHF. In nucleotides, the CDR3 is TGTGCCAGCAGCCCAAACGGGTCCTATAATTCACCCCTCCACTTT.